This T cell receptor (beta chain) was captured by sequencing in a study of molecular identifiers for immune sequencing clone quantification. This clonotype was seen a few times. Trimming removed 4 bases from V and 5 bases from J, with 21 bases in between. This CDR3 comprises 16 residues. Germline V gives CDR1 SGDLS, CDR2 YYNGEE. Sorting selected naive CD8 T cells with a CD8+CD4-CCR7+CD45RA+ phenotype. TCRdb analysed the PCR reads with MiXCR anew, one entry per CDR3 protein. The sample holds some 94,000 distinct CDR3 sequences, approximately 23% seen once. Sequenced sample: naive CD8+ T cells from blood, with Jurkat cell RNA spiked in. Regarding subset: FACS-sorted CD8+CD4-CCR7+CD45RA+ naive T cells. V is TRBV9 and J is TRBJ2-5, with D perhaps matching TRBD1 (5 bases). This clonotype was sampled from a human donor in good health. Some libraries in this study had Jurkat cell RNA spiked in. CDR3 amino acids: CASSITPDKQIETQYF. The CDR3 DNA reads as TGTGCCAGCAGCATCACGCCGGACAAGCAGATCGAGACCCAGTACTTC.